The rows below give T cell receptor beta chains drawn from one sample of a study of blood T cell repertoires in COVID-19. The assay was immunoSEQ multiplex PCR, and TCRdb's table has in-frame clones only and misses some. Of about 270,000 clones in the sample, about 91% were seen once. Material for sequencing was PBMCs or T cells enriched from blood (not recorded which). The origin of the receptors is a man in his forties who had been exposed to COVID-19. CDR3s leave out the opening cysteine and the closing phenylalanine or tryptophan.

v_call,j_call,cdr3_aa
TRBV28,TRBJ2-7,ASSLGQLPSYEQY
TRBV24-1,TRBJ2-7,ATSGPTGGDCEQY
TRBV5-1,TRBJ2-1,ASSLPGRGSNEQF
TRBV18,TRBJ1-6,ASSPRQRRPPLH
TRBV19,TRBJ1-4,ASRTGRGNEKLF
TRBV29-1,TRBJ1-2,SVGGRTYGYT
TRBV6-5,TRBJ2-7,ASRGDRVGEQY
TRBV13,TRBJ2-7,ASSTRSYEQY
TRBV11-1,TRBJ2-1,ASSLYGSTSYNEQF
TRBV12-5,TRBJ1-5,ASVHLGGSNQPQH
TRBV2,TRBJ1-5,ASRRDRGFQPQH
TRBV7-8,TRBJ2-7,ASSSTFQRGSFYEQY
TRBV29-1,TRBJ1-2,SVVSQGGLAYGYT
TRBV9,TRBJ1-6,ASSVREGNSPLH
TRBV7-2,TRBJ2-7,ASSFGDRSREQY
TRBV4-1,TRBJ2-7,ASSQAETETYPYEQY
TRBV6-2/TRBV6-3,TRBJ2-1,ASSQYNEQF
TRBV7-2,TRBJ1-2,ASSLGGQKGYGYT
TRBV7-3,TRBJ2-7,ASSRDQAGGPIEQY
TRBV28,TRBJ2-2,ATEDRGKYTGELF
TRBV24-1,TRBJ2-5,ATSEKRQPQETQY
TRBV5-1,TRBJ2-7,ASSLQDNYEQY
TRBV19,TRBJ1-2,ASSIGLDRGANYGYT
TRBV12-3/TRBV12-4,TRBJ1-5,ASSWTENQPQH